This entry concerns a single T cell receptor beta chain. This CDR3 has 14 amino acids. Germline trimming cut 5 bases from V and 0 bases from J; bases unmatched to any gene: 3. Germline V CDR1 and CDR2: MDHEN, SYDVKM. This sample was taken from a study of immune evolution from preneoplasia to lung adenocarcinoma. Clones were read by immunoSEQ multiplex PCR, and TCRdb kept only the in-frame ones, dropping some. Among 7,500 to 10,000 clones listed, around 89% were seen once. The TCR was taken from a person between 65 and 79 years old with invasive lung adenocarcinoma. Some clones in this sample may be carry-over from other donors' samples. This chain uses TRBV28 with TRBJ1-2; 7 bases align to TRBD1. The sample was FFPE invasive lung adenocarcinoma tissue. The CDR3 reads CASSPQGANYGYTF. CDR3 in DNA: TGTGCCAGCAGTCCTCAGGGGGCTAACTATGGCTACACCTTC.